Only a few counts were recorded for the clone carrying this TCR beta chain. The library targeted TCRbeta and was prepared with unique molecular identifiers. A single record per CDR3 protein comes from TCRdb applying MiXCR to the PCR reads. The table lists fewer than 250,000 distinct CDR3 sequences, around 7.8% of them singletons, with approximately 6.3% in the top ten. The data originate from a study of T-cell reconstitution after alpha-beta-depleted transplantation in children. There are 16 residues in the CDR3. Germline V gene data show CDR1 as SGHAT and CDR2 as FQNNGV. V lost 6 bases and J lost 3, with 21 bases in between.

The specimen comprised PBMCs, mostly from graft donor cells, sampled 180 days after TCRalphabeta/CD19-depleted stem cell transplant. The clonotype originates from a male patient under 18 who had a stem cell transplant for acute lymphoblastic leukemia, so the T cells may come from the graft donor. This rearrangement joins TRBV11-2 to TRBJ2-7, with a tentative D call TRBD2 (5 bases). CDR3 loop: CASSSSLGDQSYEQYF. CDR3 DNA: TGTGCCAGCAGTTCGTCTCTGGGAGACCAGAGCTACGAGCAGTACTTC.